This TCR beta chain was sequenced in a study of T cell responses to AZD1222 COVID-19 vaccine. Study-level results: At baseline, seropositivity was found in only a handful of AZD1222 recipients.

Sequencing was performed with immunoSEQ multiplex PCR; in TCRdb, only in-frame clones are kept and a portion is missing. The data show about 73,000 clones, roughly nine tenths seen once. For this clone: Its antigen is as yet unknown.

It was second doses at about 4 or about 12 weeks that were pooled. The sequence derives from an adult who received the AZD1222 COVID-19 vaccine. The sequencing used peripheral blood, collected 28 days after the second AZD1222 dose.

The CDR3 nucleotides are TGTGCCACCAGTGAACAGGGGAGCTATGGCTACACCTTC. This codes for CATSEQGSYGYTF. This chain uses TRBV24-1 with TRBJ1-2; 7 nucleotides match TRBD1. This CDR3 is 13 amino acids long. In germline, CDR1 is KGHDR, CDR2 SFDVKD. Trimming at V came to 4 bases and at J to 4 bases, leaving 2 bases not matched to a gene.